This T cell receptor (beta chain) is from a study of cytomegalovirus exposure and HLA in healthy donors. Whole-study context: Earlier work reported 117 million unique TCR beta sequences from some 170 million T cells.

Concerning this clone itself: The antigen is not known.

Primers: 60 Vbeta forward and 13 Jbeta reverse. Authors' data handling: In a later analysis, of 84 million or so unique beta chains, roughly 10 million appeared in at least two donors. Measured with immunoSEQ multiplex PCR; TCRdb has only the in-frame clones, and not every one. That table furnishes V, J and clone size, whereas the DNA furnished D and trimming. Of over 150,000 clones listed, about 79% are singletons. V dropped 5 bases and J dropped 3; count of bases not matched to a gene: 7. The length of the CDR3 is 16 residues. The germline gives CDR1 SNHLY, CDR2 FYNNEI. General observations from the study: Judged likely to be a sequencing artifact was a cluster of highly shared sequence variants. TCR beta sequences reportedly predicted most subjects' HLA-A and HLA-B alleles accurately.

This chain uses TRBV2 with TRBJ2-6; 7 positions match TRBD1. The sequenced sample was PBMCs. This clonotype was obtained from a boy between 2 and 15 years old in good health and CMV-seronegative. CDR3 DNA sequence: TGTGCCAGCAGTTTTGACAGGGCCGGTGGGGCCAACGTCCTGACTTTC. This codes for CASSFDRAGGANVLTF.